Following are 32 T cell receptor beta chains from one sample sequenced in a study of blood T cell repertoires in COVID-19 (dated by TCRdb to 2018 to 2021). Library preparation used the immunoSEQ multiplex PCR assay. TCRdb carries this immuneACCESS record with in-frame sequences only. Its versions omit some clonotypes, under half of them owing to an unresolved V gene in the studies checked, with the rest unexplained. For this sample the table gives approximately 120,000 clones, of which roughly 85% were detected only once. The top ten constitute roughly 3% of the sample. What was sequenced was peripheral blood. These receptors were obtained from an elderly woman with COVID-19, enrolled during active disease.

On this clone itself: Other DNA variants within this sample encode the same CDR3. The chain carries TRBV19 and TRBJ2-2; 8 nucleotides align to TRBD1. V shed 6 bases and J 2 bases; nucleotides not matched to a gene: 2. This CDR3 is 14 amino acids long. CDR1 and CDR2 (germline): LNHDA, SQIVND (reference sequence). The CDR3 DNA follows: TGTGCCAGTAGCGGACAGGGCAACACCGGGGAGCTGTTTTTT. It codes for CASSGQGNTGELFF.

The chain carries TRBV3-1 (or the pseudogene TRBV3-2) and TRBJ1-1; 7 nucleotides agree with TRBD1. This CDR3 is 14 amino acids long. Trimming took 4 bases from V and 2 from J; bases not matched to a gene: 4. Germline CDR1 reads LGHDT; CDR2 reads YNNKEL (reference sequence). This chain's CDR3 is CASSRQGGNTEAFF. CDR3 DNA sequence: TGTGCCAGCAGCCGACAGGGAGGTAACACTGAAGCTTTCTTT.

The chain employs TRBV6-2 or TRBV6-3 and TRBJ2-1; D remains unclear. Germline V CDR1 and CDR2: MNHEY, SVGEGT. The germline V and J ends were trimmed by 4 bases and 7 bases, with 11 bases remaining between them. The CDR3 loop spans 13 amino acids. The CDR3 reads CASSFTTENEQFF. CDR3 sequence (DNA): TGTGCCAGCAGTTTTACTACCGAGAATGAGCAGTTCTTC.

The chain has TRBV18 and TRBJ2-1; 14 bases map to TRBD2. Germline-derived CDR1 and CDR2 are KGHSH and LQKENI. With V trimmed by 5 bases and J by 4 bases, 4 bases remained unmatched. The CDR3 runs to 16 residues. The CDR3 DNA reads as TGTGCCAGCTCAGGTGGACTAGCGGGAGGATACAATGAGCAGTTCTTC. It yields the protein CASSGGLAGGYNEQFF. Complete variable domain (other parts from reference TRBV18 and TRBJ2-1): NAGVMQNPRHLVRRRGQEARLRCSPMKGHSHVYWYRQLPEEGLKFMVYLQKENIIDESGMPKERFSAEFPKEGPSILRIQQVVRGDSAAYFCASSGGLAGGYNEQFFGPGTRLTVL.

The genes are TRBV9 and TRBJ2-1; 9 positions match TRBD2. CDR1 SGDLS and CDR2 YYNGEE come from the germline V gene. With 4 bases clipped from V and 4 bases from J, the junction kept 9 bases outside the gene matches. The CDR3 length is 16 residues. CDR3 nucleotides: TGTGCCAGCAGCACCCGAGCGGGAGGTCGATACAATGAGCAGTTCTTC. Protein product: CASSTRAGGRYNEQFF.

CDR3 nucleotides: TGTGCCAGCAGCGTAGAAGGACACTTCTCTGGAAACACCATATATTTT. Its protein is CASSVEGHFSGNTIYF. The chain couples TRBV9 to TRBJ1-3; tentative D call: TRBD1 (5 bases). CDR1 and CDR2 from the germline V gene are SGDLS and YYNGEE. The CDR3 length is 16 residues. Trimming stripped 0 bases from V and 0 bases from J, with 10 bases between.

This clone was seen more than once but under ten times. V is TRBV15 and J is TRBJ2-1, with TRBD1 as a possible D gene (5 bases). Germline V gives CDR1 LNHNV, CDR2 YYDKDF (reference sequence). Trimming took 1 base from V and 5 from J, leaving 12 bases between them. CDR3 size: 15 residues. CDR3 in DNA: TGTGCCACCAGCAGAGGGCAGGGAAACGACAATGAGCAGTTCTTC. Translating gives CATSRGQGNDNEQFF. Combining the CDR3 with reference TRBV15 and TRBJ2-1 gives the whole variable domain DAMVIQNPRYQVTQFGKPVTLSCSQTLNHNVMYWYQQKSSQAPKLLFHYYDKDFNNEADTPDNFQSRRPNTSFCFLDIRSPGLGDTAMYLCATSRGQGNDNEQFFGPGTRLTVL.

J is TRBJ2-5 and V is TRBV29-1; D gene uncertain. Looked up from germline, CDR1 is SQVTM and CDR2 is ANQGSEA. The CDR3 consists of 12 residues. Trimming took 4 bases from V and 0 from J, leaving 6 bases between them. The CDR3 sequence: CSVAKYQETQYF. The CDR3 bases are TGCAGCGTTGCTAAGTACCAAGAGACCCAGTACTTC.

The CDR3 DNA sequence: TGTGCCAGAAGCTCCTACCGGACTAGCATGAATGAGCAGTTCTTC. This gives the protein CARSSYRTSMNEQFF. The rearrangement links TRBV5-3 to TRBJ2-1, with TRBD2 identical over 8 bases. TRBV5-3 is an ORF; its function is uncertain. The J segment lost 7 bases and the V segment lost 3 bases, leaving 9 bases of the junction unmatched. The CDR3 length is 15 residues.

The rearrangement uses TRBV19 and TRBJ1-4, with no clear D. Germline CDR1 is LNHDA and CDR2 is SQIVND (reference sequence). Trimming left V 3 bases short and J 7 bases short, with 6 bases between. The CDR3 has 12 amino acids. CDR3 protein: CASSIAGEKLFF. The DNA of the CDR3 is TGTGCCAGTAGTATTGCGGGTGAAAAACTGTTTTTT.

J is TRBJ2-1 and V is TRBV4-1, with a weak D call TRBD1 (6 bases). The CDR3 has 13 residues. CDR1 and CDR2 (germline): MGHRA, YSYEKL. V was pared by 4 bases and J by 10 bases, with 14 bases between. The CDR3 loop is CASSPLTGTEQFF. CDR3 nucleotide sequence: TGCGCCAGCAGCCCATTAACCGGGACAGAGCAGTTCTTC.

The rearrangement links TRBV7-2 to TRBJ2-7; 9 nucleotides line up with TRBD1. Unmatched junction bases numbered 5, after V lost 1 base and J lost 4 bases. The CDR3 loop spans 15 amino acids. Germline lookup yields CDR1 SGHTA and CDR2 FQGNSA. The CDR3 DNA follows: TGTGCCAGCAGCTTAGACGGGACAGGGATTTACGAGCAGTACTTC. As protein: CASSLDGTGIYEQYF. Supplemented by reference TRBV7-2 and TRBJ2-7, the full variable domain reads GAGVSQSPSNKVTEKGKDVELRCDPISGHTALYWYRQSLGQGLEFLIYFQGNSAPDKSGLPSDRFSAERTGGSVSTLTIQRTQQEDSAVYLCASSLDGTGIYEQYFGPGTRLTVT.

J is TRBJ1-5 and V is TRBV6-5; a possible D gene is TRBD1 (6 bases). This CDR3 has 15 residues. Trimming pared 5 bases from V and 2 bases from J, leaving 13 bases between. In germline, CDR1 is MNHEY, CDR2 SVGAGI. The CDR3 spells CASSLGGEGNQPQHF. CDR3 sequence (DNA): TGTGCCAGCAGTCTAGGGGGGGAAGGCAATCAGCCCCAGCATTTT.

This chain joins TRBV7-2 and TRBJ2-1; D perhaps matches TRBD1 (5 bases). The V gene lost 1 base and the J gene lost 4 bases, with 20 bases spanning the gap. The CDR3 extends over 18 amino acids. Germline CDR1 is SGHTA and CDR2 is FQGNSA. The CDR3 nucleotides are TGTGCCAGCAGCTTAGGCCCAGGTAGGGGCTGGCCTTACAATGAGCAGTTCTTC. Protein product: CASSLGPGRGWPYNEQFF.

The chain combines TRBV6-5 with TRBJ1-1; TRBD1 might be the D (6 bases). Deletions cut 2 bases from V and 3 bases from J, with 13 bases between. CDR1 is MNHEY, CDR2 SVGAGI, per germline. CDR3 size: 15 residues. CDR3 sequence (DNA): TGTGCCAGCAGTTACGGGGGCGCCAGCTACACTGAAGCTTTCTTT. Translation: CASSYGGASYTEAFF.

The chain couples TRBV6-2 or TRBV6-3 to TRBJ2-5; D remains ambiguous. The germline V gene encodes CDR1 MNHEY and CDR2 SVGEGT. The ends were cut back, 4 bases at V and 5 bases at J, with 14 bases in the middle. The CDR3 has 14 residues. CDR3 amino acids: CASSSPTNAETQYF. For the CDR3, the DNA is TGTGCCAGCAGTTCCCCGACAAACGCGGAGACCCAGTACTTC.

This chain uses TRBV6-5 with TRBJ2-2, with D possibly TRBD2 on 6 matching bases. CDR3 length: 15 residues. In germline, CDR1 is MNHEY, CDR2 SVGAGI. The V and J ends lost 10 bases and 2 bases respectively, with 17 bases between them. CDR3 residues: CATSKEGLNTGELFF. CDR3 sequence (DNA): TGTGCCACCTCTAAGGAGGGACTTAACACCGGGGAGCTGTTTTTT.

This rearrangement joins TRBV4-3 to TRBJ2-5, with a weak D call TRBD2 (6 bases). The CDR3 consists of 16 residues. Germline V lookup: CDR1 LGHNA, CDR2 YSLEER. V lost 0 bases, J lost 7 bases, and 18 bases lay in between. The CDR3 DNA is TGCGCCAGCAGCCAAGATCTACCTGGGCAGGGAGGGACCCAGTACTTC. Translating it yields CASSQDLPGQGGTQYF.

The J gene is TRBJ2-7, the V gene TRBV12-3 or TRBV12-4; D perhaps matches TRBD1 (6 bases). This CDR3 comprises 13 residues. The V gene lost 10 bases and the J gene lost 6 bases, with 19 bases spanning the gap. The CDR3 region has the DNA TGTGCCACCCTGGCCCAGGGGAAGGGCGAGCAGTACTTC. This encodes CATLAQGKGEQYF.

V is TRBV18 and J is TRBJ1-1; weak D call: TRBD1 (6 bases). V dropped 4 bases and J dropped 0 bases, with 9 bases sitting between them. This CDR3 is built from 14 residues. Germline V gene data show CDR1 as KGHSH and CDR2 as LQKENI. In DNA form, the CDR3 reads TGTGCCAGCTCACAGGACAGCTTGAACACTGAAGCTTTCTTT. Protein: CASSQDSLNTEAFF. The full variable domain, its missing parts supplied by reference TRBV18 and TRBJ1-1, is NAGVMQNPRHLVRRRGQEARLRCSPMKGHSHVYWYRQLPEEGLKFMVYLQKENIIDESGMPKERFSAEFPKEGPSILRIQQVVRGDSAAYFCASSQDSLNTEAFFGQGTRLTVV.

This clone was detected once. The chain couples TRBV3-1 (or the pseudogene TRBV3-2) to TRBJ2-5; 8 bases agree with TRBD1. V was clipped by 4 bases and J by 1 base; unmatched bases: 8. The CDR3 has 16 residues. Per the germline V gene, CDR1 is LGHDT and CDR2 is YNNKEL (reference sequence). The CDR3 region has the DNA TGTGCCAGCAGCCGTCGCGGGACAGGTCGCCAAGAGACCCAGTACTTC. It is translated as CASSRRGTGRQETQYF.

V is TRBV6-5 and J is TRBJ2-1; D gene unclear. Trimming pared 6 bases from V and 4 bases from J, leaving 4 bases between. Germline V gene data show CDR1 as MNHEY and CDR2 as SVGAGI. CDR3 length equals 11 residues. CDR3 loop: CASRYYNEQFF. In nucleotides, the CDR3 is TGTGCCAGCAGATATTACAATGAGCAGTTCTTC.

The sample holds a few counts of this clone. V is TRBV24-1 and J is TRBJ2-2; 13 bases are a match to TRBD2. V shed 8 bases and J 5 bases; nucleotides not matched to a gene: 4. The CDR3 runs to 15 residues. Germline V lookup: CDR1 KGHDR, CDR2 SFDVKD. CDR3 bases: TGTGCCACCATAGGACTAGCGGGAGATACCGGGGAGCTGTTTTTT. This gives the protein CATIGLAGDTGELFF.

This chain links TRBV19 with TRBJ1-1; D is undetermined. CDR1 is LNHDA and CDR2 is SQIVND in the germline V gene (reference sequence). The V end lost 6 bases, the J end lost 1 base, and 9 bases lay between the germline ends. This CDR3 has 13 residues. The CDR3 here is CASRRGGNTEAFF. The CDR3 coding sequence is TGTGCCAGTAGGCGAGGAGGGAACACTGAAGCTTTCTTT.

The gene calls are TRBV7-8 and TRBJ1-2, with a possible D match to TRBD1 (6 bases). Germline loops: CDR1 SGHVS, CDR2 FQNEAQ. Trimming left V 1 base short and J 1 base short, with 13 bases between. The CDR3 is 16 amino acids. CDR3 sequence (DNA): TGTGCCAGCAGCTTAGAGTCAGGGACACTTAACTATGGCTACACCTTC. This sequence encodes CASSLESGTLNYGYTF.

The V and J genes are TRBV14 and TRBJ1-2; 7 bases align to TRBD1. The CDR3 has 14 residues. Looked up from germline, CDR1 is SGHDN and CDR2 is FVKESK. Unmatched junction bases numbered 6, after V lost 4 bases and J lost 4 bases. CDR3 sequence (DNA): TGTGCCAGCAGCCTGGGACAGTCGCTCTATGGCTACACCTTC. The encoded protein is CASSLGQSLYGYTF. The entire variable domain, with the rest obtained from reference TRBV14 and TRBJ1-2, is as follows: EAGVTQFPSHSVIEKGQTVTLRCDPISGHDNLYWYRRVMGKEIKFLLHFVKESKQDESGMPNNRFLAERTGGTYSTLKVQPAELEDSGVYFCASSLGQSLYGYTFGSGTRLTVV.

V is TRBV5-1 and J is TRBJ1-5; D call uncertain. The CDR3 runs 14 residues. Germline lookup yields CDR1 SGHRS and CDR2 YFSETQ. V shed 0 bases and J shed 7 bases, with 11 bases lying between them. The DNA of the CDR3 is TGCGCCAGCAGCTTGGCGATGGGAGAGCAGCCCCAGCATTTT. Encoded protein: CASSLAMGEQPQHF.

The V call is TRBV6-2 or TRBV6-3, the J call TRBJ1-5; D ambiguous. This CDR3 region has 14 residues. Trimming took off 6 bases at V and 0 bases at J, with 9 bases between the two ends. CDR1 is MNHEY and CDR2 is SVGEGT in the germline V gene. DNA for the CDR3: TGTGCCAGCAGCGATGTCTATAGCAATCAGCCCCAGCATTTT. It encodes CASSDVYSNQPQHF.

This chain connects TRBV7-9 to TRBJ1-1; D is perhaps TRBD1 (5 bases). There are 16 residues in the CDR3. The V gene lost 1 base and the J gene lost 3 bases, with 15 bases spanning the gap. Germline lookup yields CDR1 SEHNR and CDR2 FQNEAQ (reference sequence). This chain's CDR3 is CASSLVGKPGDTEAFF. CDR3 bases: TGTGCCAGCAGCTTAGTTGGGAAACCGGGGGACACTGAAGCTTTCTTT.

This clone is a singleton in its sample. The chain employs TRBV14 and TRBJ2-2, with unresolved D. CDR3 length: 14 residues. The V and J ends lost 4 bases and 5 bases respectively, with 11 bases between them. Germline CDR1 SGHDN, CDR2 FVKESK. The CDR3 sequence is CASSRILGTGELFF. The CDR3 bases are TGTGCCAGCAGCCGAATTCTCGGTACCGGGGAGCTGTTTTTT.

The chain uses TRBV18 and TRBJ1-5; the D gene is possibly TRBD1 (5 bases). The CDR3 covers 16 residues. V was clipped by 6 bases and J by 0 bases, with 15 bases between them. Germline V gene data show CDR1 as KGHSH and CDR2 as LQKENI. The DNA for the CDR3 is TGTGCCAGCTCTCCGCGGACAAGCGATAGCAATCAGCCCCAGCATTTT. Protein: CASSPRTSDSNQPQHF.

The chain carries TRBV18 and TRBJ2-1, with D possibly being TRBD2 (6 bases). This CDR3 contains 15 residues. The germline CDR1 and CDR2 sequences are KGHSH and LQKENI. The V end was cut by 5 bases, the J end by 2 bases, with 13 bases between. CDR3 amino acids: CASSFTSGAYNEQFF. CDR3 nucleotide sequence: TGTGCCAGCTCATTCACTTCGGGGGCCTACAATGAGCAGTTCTTC.